This TCR beta chain was found in a study of blood T cell repertoires in COVID-19. The overall study: T cells, B-cell-depleted T cells, or PBMCs provided the cDNA or gDNA that served as material.

Individuals drawn from about 26 US areas were roughly 18 to 100 years old. Cohort allocation depended upon clinical history that participants reported. Recovered Cohort 3 donors showed two negative PCRs, clearance, or symptom resolution. Sequencing used immunoSEQ multiplex PCR; TCRdb keeps in-frame clones, though not all of them. The sample holds 310,000 or so clones; approximately 90% are singletons and the top ten take approximately 6%. The CDR3 consists of 16 residues. The germline gives CDR1 SEHNR, CDR2 FQNEAQ (reference sequence). J lost 8 bases, V lost 5 bases, and 15 bases had no gene match. The chain carries TRBV7-9 and TRBJ2-1; 7 bases map to TRBD2. The sample taken for sequencing was PBMCs or T cells enriched from blood (not recorded which). The receptor's source is a woman aged 40 to 50 who had recovered from COVID-19. The CDR3 sequence is CASSPRGTTDGHEQFF. In DNA form, the CDR3 reads TGTGCCAGCAGCCCCCGGGGGACTACCGATGGCCATGAGCAGTTCTTC. Filled out from reference TRBV7-9 and TRBJ2-1, the complete variable domain reads DTGVSQNPRHKITKRGQNVTFRCDPISEHNRLYWYRQTLGQGPEFLTYFQNEAQLEKSRLLSDRFSAERPKGSFSTLEIQRTEQGDSAMYLCASSPRGTTDGHEQFFGPGTRLTVL.